This TCR beta chain was profiled in a study of glioma-infiltrating T cells. Whole-study findings and limits: A blood CDR3 motif signature was depleted in highly divergent patients. Non-neoplastic patients had below-expected tissue-blood divergence, while all gliomas exceeded expectation.

On this clonotype itself: The antigen remains undetermined.

TCR alpha and beta CDR3 regions were amplified from RNA using iRepertoire nested multiplex PCR. TCRdb used MiXCR to reprocess the multiplex PCR reads, holding one entry per CDR3 protein. The sample comprises a few hundred thousand distinct CDR3 sequences, about two fifths of which are singletons, and around 12% rests with the top ten. The CDR3 loop spans 16 amino acids. Germline CDR1 and CDR2: MDHEN and SYDVKM. V lost 7 bases, J lost 2 bases, and 18 bases lay in between. The TCR originated in a human donor with low-grade glioma or glioblastoma, undergoing nonglioma brain surgery, or in good health (not recorded which). Sequenced: glioma tissue, nonneoplastic brain tissue, or PBMCs (not recorded which). The chain joins TRBV28 to TRBJ1-5, with D unresolved. The CDR3 region is CASNPPKGAGNQPQHF. CDR3 sequence (DNA): TGTGCCAGCAACCCCCCAAAGGGCGCGGGCAATCAGCCCCAGCATTTT.